This T cell receptor (beta chain) was observed in a study of the immune and genomic landscape of osteosarcoma. The repertoire was sequenced with immunoSEQ multiplex PCR; TCRdb's copy has only in-frame clones and lacks some. Among roughly 9,800 clones listed, over 55% were seen once. Poor-prognosis osteosarcoma patients supplied post-treatment primary, local recurrence and metastasis tumor specimens. Trimming shortened V by 5 bases and J by 4 bases, and 9 bases separated the two germline ends. Germline loops: CDR1 MDHEN, CDR2 SYDVKM. This CDR3 has 13 residues. The gene calls are TRBV28 and TRBJ1-3, with D unclear. The source of this sequence is a human donor with osteosarcoma. Sequencing used osteosarcoma tumor tissue from the lung. For the CDR3, the DNA is TGTGCCAGCAGTAGAAGTACCGGAAACACCATATATTTT. Protein product: CASSRSTGNTIYF.